The present T cell receptor (beta chain) was sequenced within a study of metastatic and nonmetastatic thyroid tumors. Overall study context: Repertoire comparisons spanned blood and tumor or nodule tissue from malignant and benign thyroid patients.

The V and J ends lost 6 bases and 1 base respectively, with 7 bases between them. This CDR3 comprises 13 residues. CDR1 is MNHNS and CDR2 is SASEGT in the germline V gene. Authors' methods: Researchers built a distant-metastasis classifier for papillary thyroid cancer that drew on CDR3 differences across clinicopathological groups. With MiXCR, TCRdb reprocessed the PCR reads. It is TCRdb's table, rather than the study itself, that gives the V and J calls and clone size. The sample carries about 27,000 clones, about 15% recorded once. This clone was picked up many times. Its specificity is not known. Ahead of thyroid surgery, no patient had received treatment of any kind. Study results and caveats: TCR beta diversity was reportedly significantly higher in malignant thyroid tumors than benign nodules, in blood and tumor.

The sequenced sample consisted of blood. The chain is built from TRBV6-1 and TRBJ1-3; the D gene is possibly TRBD1 (5 bases). The sequence derives from a male donor with papillary thyroid cancer or a benign thyroid nodule (not recorded which). Some clones in this sample may be carry-over from other donors' samples. The CDR3 DNA sequence: TGTGCCAGCAGACGACAGTCTGGAAACACCATATATTTT. Encoded protein: CASRRQSGNTIYF.